The 7 T cell receptor beta chains reported below all come from one sample, sequenced in a study of beta chain features in type 1 diabetes. Study observations and caveats: Significant though moderate, a shortening of TCRB CDR3s appeared in all four CD4+ subsets of Type 1 diabetes patients.

The authors reverse transcribed all of the isolated RNA, so sequencing captured expressed TCRB transcripts. Using immunoSEQ multiplex PCR, the repertoire was profiled, and TCRdb retains in-frame clones only, with some absent. This sample has 130,000 or so clones, with about 15% found just once. Their antigens are not known. The sequenced material came from central memory CD4+ T cells from blood. All receptors come from a man aged 25 to 45 with type 1 diabetes.

This chain uses TRBV5-8 with TRBJ1-5; D gene ambiguous. V lost 4 bases to trimming and J lost 5 bases, with 10 bases between them. The CDR3 loop spans 13 amino acids. The V gene's germline CDR1 is SGHTS and CDR2 YDEGEE. This CDR3 reads CASSPAGHQPQHF. The CDR3 DNA is TGTGCCAGCAGCCCGGCCGGGCATCAGCCCCAGCATTTT.

This clone was detected only a few times. The chain recombines TRBV7-2 with TRBJ2-3, with D tentatively TRBD1 or TRBD2 (5 bases each). The CDR3 totals 16 residues. Germline CDR1 is SGHTA and CDR2 is FQGNSA. Deletions cut 0 bases from V and 0 bases from J, with 10 bases between. CDR3 residues: CASSLARGASTDTQYF. CDR3 bases: TGTGCCAGCAGCTTAGCGAGAGGGGCAAGCACAGATACGCAGTATTTT. Full variable domain (missing parts from reference TRBV7-2 and TRBJ2-3): GAGVSQSPSNKVTEKGKDVELRCDPISGHTALYWYRQSLGQGLEFLIYFQGNSAPDKSGLPSDRFSAERTGGSVSTLTIQRTQQEDSAVYLCASSLARGASTDTQYFGPGTRLTVL.

This chain connects TRBV9 to TRBJ2-1; 12 bases map to TRBD2. The J segment lost 2 bases and the V segment lost 4 bases, leaving 7 bases of the junction unmatched. The germline gives CDR1 SGDLS, CDR2 YYNGEE. The length of the CDR3 is 17 residues. The CDR3 here is CASSPRASGGAYNEQFF. As DNA, the CDR3 is TGTGCCAGCAGCCCTCGGGCTAGCGGGGGGGCCTACAATGAGCAGTTCTTC.

In this sample, this clone turned up many times. This rearrangement joins TRBV7-6 to TRBJ2-5; 10 bases are a match to TRBD1. V was clipped by 5 bases and J by 5 bases; unmatched bases: 8. Germline CDR1 and CDR2: SGHVS and FNYEAQ. The CDR3 runs to 15 residues. The DNA of the CDR3 is TGTGCCAGCAGCCCAGGACAGGGGGTCTTGGAGACCCAGTACTTC. Protein product: CASSPGQGVLETQYF.

There are a few counts of this clone. This chain links TRBV5-1 with TRBJ1-4; D is perhaps TRBD1 (6 bases). There are 14 residues in the CDR3. The germline CDR1 and CDR2 sequences are SGHRS and YFSETQ. The V end was cut by 4 bases, the J end by 4 bases, with 11 bases between. CDR3 sequence (DNA): TGCGCCAGCAGCATGGACAGCTTTAATGAAAAACTGTTTTTT. Its translation: CASSMDSFNEKLFF. Supplemented by reference TRBV5-1 and TRBJ1-4, the full variable domain reads KAGVTQTPRYLIKTRGQQVTLSCSPISGHRSVSWYQQTPGQGLQFLFEYFSETQRNKGNFPGRFSGRQFSNSRSEMNVSTLELGDSALYLCASSMDSFNEKLFFGSGTQLSVL.

V gene TRBV2 combines with J gene TRBJ1-2, with D maybe TRBD1 (5 bases). Germline loops: CDR1 SNHLY, CDR2 FYNNEI. Between the trimmed V and J ends, which lost 6 bases and 4 bases, there was a span of 18 bases. The CDR3 sequence is 15 residues long. This CDR3 reads CASSVGVGVGYGYTF. The DNA for the CDR3 is TGTGCCAGCAGCGTCGGTGTAGGGGTGGGCTATGGCTACACCTTC.

This clone was picked up one time. The V and J genes are TRBV29-1 and TRBJ2-6; TRBD1 is a possible D gene (6 bases). Germline values: CDR1 SQVTM, CDR2 ANQGSEA. This CDR3 comprises 15 residues. Trimming took off 6 bases at V and 0 bases at J, with 12 bases between the two ends. The CDR3 region is CSVLGGSSGANVLTF. CDR3 nucleotides: TGCAGCGTGTTAGGGGGAAGCTCTGGGGCCAACGTCCTGACTTTC.